These 22 T cell receptor beta chains originate from one sample sequenced in a study of blood T cell repertoires in COVID-19. The assay was immunoSEQ multiplex PCR, and TCRdb's table has in-frame clones only and misses some. Seen here are more than 95,000 clones, approximately 87% observed once, and the top ten hold approximately 7.9%. The sequenced sample was peripheral blood. The receptors were sampled from a man in his 70s who had recovered from COVID-19.

The rearrangement joins TRBV6-5 to TRBJ1-4; no reliable D call. V lost 4 bases, J lost 7 bases, and 7 bases lay in between. The CDR3 extends over 12 amino acids. The germline V gene encodes CDR1 MNHEY and CDR2 SVGAGI. CDR3 protein: CASSFRGEKLFF. For the CDR3, the DNA is TGTGCCAGCAGTTTCCGGGGTGAAAAACTGTTTTTT.

The rearrangement links TRBV7-2 to TRBJ2-3; no clear D gene. The germline V gene has CDR1 SGHTA and CDR2 FQGNSA. Trimming cost V 5 bases and J 4 bases, with 13 bases left between them. This CDR3 spans 14 amino acids. The CDR3 DNA sequence: TGTGCCAGCAGCCCACGGAATAGCCCAGATACGCAGTATTTT. It codes for CASSPRNSPDTQYF.

The chain has TRBV5-1 and TRBJ2-1; TRBD1 aligns across 7 bases. The CDR3 is 15 amino acids. Germline V gene sequence: CDR1 SGHRS, CDR2 YFSETQ. V was clipped by 0 bases and J by 4 bases; unmatched bases: 4. CDR3 loop: CASSLVAGGYNEQFF. CDR3 nucleotide sequence: TGCGCCAGCAGCTTGGTGGCAGGGGGATACAATGAGCAGTTCTTC.

The CDR3 coding sequence is TGTGCCAGCTCCCTAGAGGGAGGCTCTGGAAACACCATATATTTT. As protein: CASSLEGGSGNTIYF. V gene TRBV6-5 combines with J gene TRBJ1-3, with D hard to call. The CDR3 has 15 amino acids. V was shortened by 8 bases and J by 0 bases, with 14 bases between the two germline ends. The germline CDR1 and CDR2 sequences are MNHEY and SVGAGI.

The chain couples TRBV29-1 to TRBJ2-1, with D unresolved. Germline assignment: CDR1 SQVTM and CDR2 ANQGSEA. V was trimmed by 7 bases and J by 7 bases, leaving 17 bases between them. This CDR3 is 13 amino acids long. CDR3 nucleotides: TGCAGCGCTGTTCGCCAGGCTCAGAATGAGCAGTTCTTC. The encoded protein is CSAVRQAQNEQFF.

The sample holds one count of this clone. DNA for the CDR3: TGTGCCAGTGGACAGATGGGAGAGAACACTGAAGCTTTCTTT. This encodes CASGQMGENTEAFF. V and J are TRBV28 and TRBJ1-1, with a weak D call TRBD1 (6 bases). The germline CDR1 and CDR2 sequences are MDHEN and SYDVKM. This CDR3 has 14 residues. V was shortened by 9 bases and J by 1 base, with 15 bases between the two germline ends.

This chain links TRBV2 with TRBJ2-1, with a possible D match to TRBD1 (7 bases). Trimming took 7 bases from V and 5 from J, leaving 15 bases between them. Germline CDR1 reads SNHLY; CDR2 reads FYNNEI. The CDR3 is 14 residues long. The CDR3 region is CASKVRGAHNEQFF. The CDR3 DNA reads as TGTGCCAGCAAAGTCAGGGGGGCCCACAATGAGCAGTTCTTC.

This chain uses TRBV19 with TRBJ2-7; D is perhaps TRBD1 (6 bases). The CDR3 is made up of 15 amino acids. The ends were cut back, 5 bases at V and 0 bases at J, with 14 bases in the middle. In germline, CDR1 is LNHDA, CDR2 SQIVND (reference sequence). Written as DNA, the CDR3 is TGTGCCAGTAGTTTGGACAGTCACTTCTCCTACGAGCAGTACTTC. It codes for CASSLDSHFSYEQYF.

This chain uses TRBV18 with TRBJ2-7; TRBD1 matches 7 bases. V gave up 3 bases and J gave up 6 bases; unmatched junction bases: 8. Germline V gene lookup returns CDR1 KGHSH and CDR2 LQKENI. The CDR3 contains 14 residues. In DNA, the CDR3 is TGTGCCAGCTCACCGGTTGACAGGGCCGGCGAGCAGTACTTC. It is translated as CASSPVDRAGEQYF.

The chain couples TRBV6-5 to TRBJ1-3; TRBD1 matches 11 bases. The ends lost 6 bases at V and 4 bases at J; junction bases unmatched: 5. The CDR3 has 15 amino acids. Germline V gene sequence: CDR1 MNHEY, CDR2 SVGAGI. The CDR3 region is CASSRTGGRGNTIYF. In DNA, the CDR3 is TGTGCCAGCAGCCGGACAGGGGGCAGAGGAAACACCATATATTTT.

The J gene is TRBJ2-3, the V gene TRBV13; D call uncertain. V dropped 2 bases and J dropped 3 bases, with 3 bases sitting between them. Germline V lookup: CDR1 PRHDT, CDR2 FYEKMQ (reference sequence). The CDR3 runs 12 residues. The CDR3 loop is CASSLTTDTQYF. Written as DNA, the CDR3 is TGTGCCAGCAGCTTAACAACAGATACGCAGTATTTT.

The chain recombines TRBV18 with TRBJ1-2; 7 bases map to TRBD1. The V gene end was trimmed by 3 bases and the J gene end by 4 bases; junction bases not matched to a gene: 11. The CDR3 is made up of 16 amino acids. CDR1 and CDR2 from the germline V gene are KGHSH and LQKENI. The CDR3 here is CASSPPGRGYGYGYTF. CDR3 nucleotides: TGTGCCAGCTCACCCCCTGGCAGGGGGTACGGCTATGGCTACACCTTC.

This chain connects TRBV5-1 to TRBJ2-1; D is undetermined. There are 16 residues in the CDR3. CDR1 and CDR2 from the germline V gene are SGHRS and YFSETQ. V dropped 0 bases and J dropped 0 bases, with 10 bases sitting between them. This chain's CDR3 is CASSLDSPSSYNEQFF. The CDR3 DNA is TGCGCCAGCAGCTTGGACAGTCCCAGCTCCTACAATGAGCAGTTCTTC.

The chain recombines TRBV4-3 with TRBJ2-1; TRBD1 matches at 9 bases. From germline, CDR1 is LGHNA and CDR2 YSLEER. V was clipped by 2 bases and J by 3 bases; unmatched bases: 2. The length of the CDR3 is 15 residues. CDR3 DNA: TGCGCCAGCAGCCAACCGGGACAGGGCTACAATGAGCAGTTCTTC. Translating it yields CASSQPGQGYNEQFF.

The chain recombines TRBV5-6 with TRBJ1-6; possibly TRBD1 for D (6 bases). The V end lost 2 bases, the J end lost 7 bases, and 13 bases lay between the germline ends. Germline CDR1 is SGHDT and CDR2 is YYEEEE. CDR3 length equals 15 residues. CDR3: CASSLIQGQNSPLHF. The CDR3 DNA reads as TGTGCCAGCAGCTTAATCCAGGGACAAAATTCACCCCTCCACTTT. Full variable domain (missing parts from reference TRBV5-6 and TRBJ1-6): DAGVTQSPTHLIKTRGQQVTLRCSPKSGHDTVSWYQQALGQGPQFIFQYYEEEERQRGNFPDRFSGHQFPNYSSELNVNALLLGDSALYLCASSLIQGQNSPLHFGNGTRLTVT.

The chain combines TRBV18 with TRBJ2-1; 7 bases fit TRBD2. V was clipped by 6 bases and J by 4 bases; unmatched bases: 6. Germline V gene sequence: CDR1 KGHSH, CDR2 LQKENI. The CDR3 runs to 14 residues. The CDR3 protein is CASSTGREYNEQFF. DNA for the CDR3: TGTGCCAGCTCTACCGGGCGGGAGTACAATGAGCAGTTCTTC. The variable domain in full, with the rest retrieved from reference TRBV18 and TRBJ2-1, is NAGVMQNPRHLVRRRGQEARLRCSPMKGHSHVYWYRQLPEEGLKFMVYLQKENIIDESGMPKERFSAEFPKEGPSILRIQQVVRGDSAAYFCASSTGREYNEQFFGPGTRLTVL.

This clone was observed a single time. J is TRBJ2-2 and V is TRBV7-6, with 14 bases aligning to TRBD2. This CDR3 has 21 amino acids. CDR1 and CDR2 (germline): SGHVS, FNYEAQ. The junction had 17 bases not matched to a gene; V was cut back by 5 bases and J by 3 bases. Written as DNA, the CDR3 is TGTGCCAGCAGCCACTTCCCTGGACGGGGACTAGCGGGAGAGGACACCGGGGAGCTGTTTTTT. Amino acid sequence: CASSHFPGRGLAGEDTGELFF.

The genes are TRBV27 and TRBJ1-5; the match to TRBD1 covers 9 bases. V lost 3 bases, J lost 7 bases, and 4 bases stayed unmatched. The germline CDR1 and CDR2 sequences are MNHEY and SMNVEV (reference sequence). CDR3 length: 14 amino acids. The CDR3: CASSFTGTGQPQHF. The CDR3 region has the DNA TGTGCCAGCAGTTTCACCGGGACAGGGCAGCCCCAGCATTTT.

The chain joins TRBV29-1 to TRBJ1-2; D possibly corresponds to TRBD1 (6 bases). Trimming stripped 7 bases from V and 2 bases from J, with 14 bases between. The length of the CDR3 is 13 residues. Per germline, CDR1 SQVTM and CDR2 ANQGSEA. Here the CDR3 reads CSAQRGQNYGYTF. In DNA, the CDR3 is TGCAGCGCCCAGCGGGGGCAGAACTATGGCTACACCTTC. The full variable domain, in which reference TRBV29-1 and TRBJ1-2 provide the parts outside the CDR3, is SAVISQKPSRDICQRGTSLTIQCQVDSQVTMMFWYRQQPGQSLTLIATANQGSEATYESGFVIDKFPISRPNLTFSTLTVSNMSPEDSSIYLCSAQRGQNYGYTFGSGTRLTVV.

As regards this clone: The junction departs from the called germline gene at one end, perhaps through a read error. Other DNA sequences in the same sample also yield this CDR3. The chain couples TRBV2 to TRBJ2-5; the D gene is possibly TRBD2 (5 bases). The CDR3 runs to 13 residues. Per the germline V gene, CDR1 is SNHLY and CDR2 is FYNNEI. DNA for the CDR3: TGTGCCAGCAGGAGGACTCCCCAAGAGACCCAATACTTC. Translating gives CASRRTPQETQYF.

This clone was seen only once. The V call is TRBV6-5, the J call TRBJ1-5; perhaps TRBD1 as D (5 bases). CDR1 is MNHEY and CDR2 is SVGAGI in the germline V gene. The CDR3 is 16 residues long. Trimming took off 0 bases at V and 2 bases at J, with 11 bases between the two ends. The CDR3 DNA is TGTGCCAGCAGTTACTCGTTCGGGGGAGGCAATCAGCCCCAGCATTTT. Translated: CASSYSFGGGNQPQHF.

The chain links TRBV18 to TRBJ2-3; 15 bases match TRBD2. Germline loops: CDR1 KGHSH, CDR2 LQKENI. The CDR3 has 19 residues. V was pared by 3 bases and J by 2 bases, with 9 bases of the junction left unmatched. This chain's CDR3 is CASSPTPGLAGGYTDTQYF. CDR3 in DNA: TGTGCCAGCTCACCTACTCCGGGACTAGCGGGAGGATACACAGATACGCAGTATTTT.